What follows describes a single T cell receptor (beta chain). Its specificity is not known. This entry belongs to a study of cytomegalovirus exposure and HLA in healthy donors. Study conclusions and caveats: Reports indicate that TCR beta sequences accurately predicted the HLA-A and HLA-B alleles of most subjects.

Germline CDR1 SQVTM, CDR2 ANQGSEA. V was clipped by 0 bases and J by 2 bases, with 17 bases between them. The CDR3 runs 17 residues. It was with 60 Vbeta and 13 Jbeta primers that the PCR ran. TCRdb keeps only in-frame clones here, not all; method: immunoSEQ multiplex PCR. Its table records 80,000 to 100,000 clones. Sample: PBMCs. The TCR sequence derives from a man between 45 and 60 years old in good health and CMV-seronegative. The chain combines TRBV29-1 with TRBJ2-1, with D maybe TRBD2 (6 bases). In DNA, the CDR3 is TGCAGCGTTGAAGAGCTTCAGGGAGCGGGTCCCTACAATGAGCAGTTCTTC. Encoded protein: CSVEELQGAGPYNEQFF.